The rows below give T cell receptor beta chains drawn from one sample of a study of cytomegalovirus exposure and HLA in healthy donors. Method: immunoSEQ multiplex PCR; TCRdb's copy keeps in-frame clones and lacks some. In the table there are around 200,000 clones, roughly 84% of which are singletons. What was sequenced was PBMCs. Receptors were obtained from a girl aged 2-10 years in good health and CMV-seropositive. CDR3s include the opening cysteine and the closing phenylalanine or tryptophan. D genes are given only for firm matches. The size field is filled for only some rows; it gives once, few, many or a size class.

clone_size: .
j_call: TRBJ1-6
d_call: .
v_call: TRBV19
cdr3_nt: TGTGCCAGTAGTATAAACGCAGGGTTGAATTCACCCCTCCACTTT
cdr3_aa: CASSINAGLNSPLHF

clone_size: .
j_call: TRBJ1-2
d_call: .
v_call: TRBV7-6
cdr3_nt: TGTGCCAGCAGCGCAGACAGGTCTCCCTATGGCTACACCTTC
cdr3_aa: CASSADRSPYGYTF

clone_size: .
j_call: TRBJ1-2
d_call: TRBD1
v_call: TRBV7-3
cdr3_nt: TGTGCCAGCAGCTCCGGCGGGACAGGGGACACCTATGGCTACACCTTC
cdr3_aa: CASSSGGTGDTYGYTF

clone_size: .
j_call: TRBJ1-1
d_call: TRBD1
v_call: TRBV29-1
cdr3_nt: TGCAGCGTTGAAGATCCCGGACAGGGTTCTTTCTTT
cdr3_aa: CSVEDPGQGSFF

clone_size: .
j_call: TRBJ2-2
d_call: .
v_call: TRBV25-1
cdr3_nt: TGTGCCAGCAGCATCCAGGGGTACGGGGAGCTGTTTTTT
cdr3_aa: CASSIQGYGELFF

clone_size: .
j_call: TRBJ1-1
d_call: .
v_call: TRBV29-1
cdr3_nt: TGCAGCGTTGAGGCCAGTATGAACACTGAAGCTTTCTTT
cdr3_aa: CSVEASMNTEAFF

clone_size: .
j_call: TRBJ2-1
d_call: TRBD2
v_call: TRBV7-8
cdr3_nt: TGTGCCAGCAGCATCCGCCCTCTACGACTAGCGGAATACGAGCAGTTCTTC
cdr3_aa: CASSIRPLRLAEYEQFF

clone_size: .
j_call: TRBJ1-3
d_call: .
v_call: TRBV5-5
cdr3_nt: TGTGCCAGCAGCCCTCGGGACTCTGGAAACACCATATATTTT
cdr3_aa: CASSPRDSGNTIYF

clone_size: .
j_call: TRBJ1-1
d_call: .
v_call: TRBV6-6
cdr3_nt: TGTGCCAGCAGGAAAATAGGGGTTGAAGCTTTCTTT
cdr3_aa: CASRKIGVEAFF

clone_size: .
j_call: TRBJ1-2
d_call: .
v_call: TRBV29-1
cdr3_nt: TGCAGCGTTGAGCCCGGGGTGAGGTCTGGCTACACCTTC
cdr3_aa: CSVEPGVRSGYTF

clone_size: .
j_call: TRBJ2-7
d_call: .
v_call: TRBV5-1
cdr3_nt: TGCGCCAGCAGCTTGGCTATCTCCACCTACGAGCAGTACTTC
cdr3_aa: CASSLAISTYEQYF

clone_size: .
j_call: TRBJ1-2
d_call: .
v_call: TRBV6-6
cdr3_nt: TGTGCCAGCAGGCTAGGTGGCTACACCTTC
cdr3_aa: CASRLGGYTF

clone_size: .
j_call: TRBJ2-1
d_call: .
v_call: TRBV15
cdr3_nt: TGTGCCACTTACGCGAGGGGCCAGGGGAGCAATGAGCAGTTCTTC
cdr3_aa: CATYARGQGSNEQFF

clone_size: .
j_call: TRBJ2-2
d_call: .
v_call: TRBV19
cdr3_nt: TGTGCCAGTAGTATAAGGAGGCAGTACCCTAGCGACGGCGGGGAGCTGTTTTTT
cdr3_aa: CASSIRRQYPSDGGELFF

clone_size: .
j_call: TRBJ2-5
d_call: .
v_call: TRBV6-5
cdr3_nt: TGTGCCAGCAGTACAACAGGGACCGGTGAGCAGTACTTC
cdr3_aa: CASSTTGTGEQYF

clone_size: .
j_call: TRBJ2-3
d_call: TRBD2
v_call: TRBV2
cdr3_nt: TGTGCCAGCAGGGCGACTAGCGGGAGGTCAGATACGCAGTATTTT
cdr3_aa: CASRATSGRSDTQYF

clone_size: .
j_call: TRBJ2-3
d_call: .
v_call: TRBV7-2
cdr3_nt: TGTGCCAGCAGCCTAGCCGGGATTACCACAGATACGCAGTATTTT
cdr3_aa: CASSLAGITTDTQYF

clone_size: .
j_call: TRBJ2-2
d_call: TRBD1
v_call: TRBV9
cdr3_nt: TGTGCCAGCCGCACAGGGGGCGGAGGCGGGGAGCTGTTTTTT
cdr3_aa: CASRTGGGGGELFF

clone_size: .
j_call: TRBJ1-5
d_call: TRBD1
v_call: TRBV7-9
cdr3_nt: TGTGCCAGCAGCTCCGGACAGGGTCTGAGCAATCAGCCCCAGCATTTT
cdr3_aa: CASSSGQGLSNQPQHF

clone_size: .
j_call: TRBJ1-1
d_call: TRBD1
v_call: TRBV15
cdr3_nt: TGTGCCACCAGCTCCGGGACAGGGTCGAACACTGAAGCTTTCTTT
cdr3_aa: CATSSGTGSNTEAFF

clone_size: .
j_call: TRBJ1-5
d_call: TRBD1
v_call: TRBV9
cdr3_nt: TGTGCCAGCAGCGTTGTACAGGGGGTAGAACAGCCCCAGCATTTT
cdr3_aa: CASSVVQGVEQPQHF

clone_size: .
j_call: TRBJ1-2
d_call: .
v_call: TRBV6-1
cdr3_nt: TGTGCCACCACCGCGACAGCGAGTAACTATGGCTACACCTTC
cdr3_aa: CATTATASNYGYTF

clone_size: .
j_call: TRBJ2-2
d_call: .
v_call: TRBV10-1
cdr3_nt: TGCGCCAGCAGTTACGAGGGAACGACCGGGGAGCTGTTTTTT
cdr3_aa: CASSYEGTTGELFF

clone_size: .
j_call: TRBJ2-2
d_call: .
v_call: TRBV27
cdr3_nt: TGTGCCAGCAGTTCCTTTAACACCGGGGAGCTGTTTTTT
cdr3_aa: CASSSFNTGELFF

clone_size: .
j_call: TRBJ1-5
d_call: TRBD1
v_call: TRBV6-5
cdr3_nt: TGTGCCAGCAGCCAACAGGGGTGGAATCAGCCCCAGCATTTT
cdr3_aa: CASSQQGWNQPQHF

clone_size: .
j_call: TRBJ1-1
d_call: .
v_call: TRBV6-5
cdr3_nt: TGTGCCAGCATCCTAGCGGGGGGCACTGAAGCTTTCTTT
cdr3_aa: CASILAGGTEAFF

clone_size: .
j_call: TRBJ1-5
d_call: .
v_call: TRBV2
cdr3_nt: TGTGCCAGCAGAGAGTCAAGGTCAGGGAATCAGCCCCAGCATTTT
cdr3_aa: CASRESRSGNQPQHF

clone_size: .
j_call: TRBJ2-2
d_call: TRBD1
v_call: TRBV9
cdr3_nt: TGTGCCAGCAGCGGACAGGGGAGCGGGGAGCTGTTTTTT
cdr3_aa: CASSGQGSGELFF

clone_size: .
j_call: TRBJ2-7
d_call: TRBD2
v_call: TRBV5-1
cdr3_nt: TGCGCCAGCAGCTTTTCGGGACTAGCGGGAGGGCTAAGGGAGCAGTACTTC
cdr3_aa: CASSFSGLAGGLREQYF

clone_size: .
j_call: TRBJ2-2
d_call: .
v_call: TRBV9
cdr3_nt: TGTGCCAGCAGTTCGGGGGGCTCGAACACCGGGGAGCTGTTTTTT
cdr3_aa: CASSSGGSNTGELFF

clone_size: .
j_call: TRBJ1-2
d_call: TRBD1
v_call: TRBV27
cdr3_nt: TGTGCCAGCAGTCCTAACAGGGGCTGGAAGTATGGCTACACCTTC
cdr3_aa: CASSPNRGWKYGYTF

clone_size: .
j_call: TRBJ2-3
d_call: TRBD2
v_call: TRBV5-8
cdr3_nt: TGTGCCAGCAGCTTAGCGGGGGCCCACACAGATACGCAGTATTTT
cdr3_aa: CASSLAGAHTDTQYF

clone_size: .
j_call: TRBJ1-4
d_call: .
v_call: TRBV5-1
cdr3_nt: TGCGCCAGCAGGTTACAGGGAACTAATGAAAAACTGTTTTTT
cdr3_aa: CASRLQGTNEKLFF

clone_size: .
j_call: TRBJ2-1
d_call: TRBD1
v_call: TRBV5-8
cdr3_nt: TGTGCCAGCAATATCGACAGGGGGTCCTACAATGAGCAGTTCTTC
cdr3_aa: CASNIDRGSYNEQFF

clone_size: .
j_call: TRBJ1-2
d_call: TRBD1
v_call: TRBV5-4
cdr3_nt: TGTGCCAGCAGCTGGGACAGGGGCGACTACGGCTACACCTTC
cdr3_aa: CASSWDRGDYGYTF

clone_size: .
j_call: TRBJ1-1
d_call: .
v_call: TRBV27
cdr3_nt: TGTGCCAGCAGTTCCCCGACAGAGAACACTGAAGCTTTCTTT
cdr3_aa: CASSSPTENTEAFF

clone_size: .
j_call: TRBJ2-7
d_call: TRBD2
v_call: TRBV9
cdr3_nt: TGTGCCAGCAGCGAGCGGGGGGACGGAGCCTACGAGCAGTACTTC
cdr3_aa: CASSERGDGAYEQYF

clone_size: few
j_call: TRBJ1-1
d_call: .
v_call: TRBV5-1
cdr3_nt: TGCGCCAGCAGCTTCCGGAACAGGGTAATGAATGAAGCTTTCTTT
cdr3_aa: CASSFRNRVMNEAFF

clone_size: .
j_call: TRBJ1-5
d_call: .
v_call: TRBV28
cdr3_nt: TGTGCCAGCACTCACAGGGCCCCTCAGCCCCAGCATTTT
cdr3_aa: CASTHRAPQPQHF

clone_size: once
j_call: TRBJ1-1
d_call: .
v_call: TRBV15
cdr3_nt: TGTGCCACCAGCGGAAGGGGGGGGAACACTGAAGCTTTCTTT
cdr3_aa: CATSGRGGNTEAFF

clone_size: .
j_call: TRBJ2-5
d_call: TRBD1
v_call: TRBV14
cdr3_nt: TGTGCCAGCAGCCGGTTTGGCACAGGGGTCTTCCAAGAGACCCAGTACTTC
cdr3_aa: CASSRFGTGVFQETQYF

clone_size: .
j_call: TRBJ1-2
d_call: .
v_call: TRBV28
cdr3_nt: TGTGCCAGCACCCCAGGGGCCACGTCCTATGGCTACACCTTC
cdr3_aa: CASTPGATSYGYTF

clone_size: .
j_call: TRBJ2-7
d_call: .
v_call: TRBV23-1
cdr3_nt: TGCGCCAGCAGTCAGAACGAAGAGGCCTACGAGCAGTACTTC
cdr3_aa: CASSQNEEAYEQYF

clone_size: few
j_call: TRBJ2-2
d_call: .
v_call: TRBV4-2
cdr3_nt: TGTGCCAGCAGCCAACTTGGGAGGAACACCGGGGAGCTGTTTTTT
cdr3_aa: CASSQLGRNTGELFF

clone_size: .
j_call: TRBJ2-7
d_call: .
v_call: TRBV2
cdr3_nt: TGTGCCAGCGAGAAGAAAACCTACGAGCAGTACTTC
cdr3_aa: CASEKKTYEQYF

clone_size: .
j_call: TRBJ2-5
d_call: .
v_call: TRBV2
cdr3_nt: TGTGCCAGCAGTGTAATAGGGGCGGCAGTCAGGGAGACCCAGTACTTC
cdr3_aa: CASSVIGAAVRETQYF

clone_size: .
j_call: TRBJ2-2
d_call: TRBD1
v_call: TRBV9
cdr3_nt: TGTGCCAGCAGCGTAGGAGGCAGGGGGCACGGGGAGCTGTTTTTT
cdr3_aa: CASSVGGRGHGELFF

clone_size: .
j_call: TRBJ1-5
d_call: TRBD1
v_call: TRBV5-1
cdr3_nt: TGCGCCAGCAGCCGGACAGGGGGGAATCAGCCCCAGCATTTT
cdr3_aa: CASSRTGGNQPQHF

clone_size: .
j_call: TRBJ1-4
d_call: .
v_call: TRBV4-2
cdr3_nt: TGTGCCAGCAGCCAAGAACAGAACTCTAATGAAAAACTGTTTTTT
cdr3_aa: CASSQEQNSNEKLFF

clone_size: few
j_call: TRBJ2-7
d_call: TRBD1
v_call: TRBV5-1
cdr3_nt: TGCGCCAGCAGCCGGGGACAGACCTACGAGCAGTACTTC
cdr3_aa: CASSRGQTYEQYF

clone_size: .
j_call: TRBJ2-2
d_call: .
v_call: TRBV7-6
cdr3_nt: TGTGCCAGCAGCTTACCGACAGCCTACACCGGGGAGCTGTTTTTT
cdr3_aa: CASSLPTAYTGELFF

clone_size: .
j_call: TRBJ2-3
d_call: TRBD2
v_call: TRBV27
cdr3_nt: TGTGCCAGCAGTCCGCGCGGGGGGAGCACAGATACGCAGTATTTT
cdr3_aa: CASSPRGGSTDTQYF

clone_size: .
j_call: TRBJ1-1
d_call: .
v_call: TRBV7-3
cdr3_nt: TGTGCCAGCAGCGCCGCCGGGGATGAAGCTTTCTTT
cdr3_aa: CASSAAGDEAFF

clone_size: .
j_call: TRBJ2-2
d_call: .
v_call: TRBV4-1
cdr3_nt: TGCGCCAGCAGCGACGAGGAAGGTCTGAACGGGGAGCTGTTTTTT
cdr3_aa: CASSDEEGLNGELFF

clone_size: .
j_call: TRBJ2-7
d_call: TRBD1
v_call: TRBV6-1
cdr3_nt: TGTGCCAGCAGTGCACAGGGGTACGAGCAGTACTTC
cdr3_aa: CASSAQGYEQYF

clone_size: few
j_call: TRBJ2-1
d_call: TRBD1
v_call: TRBV5-6
cdr3_nt: TGTGCCAGCAGCTTGGGGACAGGGCAGTTCTTC
cdr3_aa: CASSLGTGQFF

clone_size: .
j_call: TRBJ2-7
d_call: .
v_call: TRBV7-7
cdr3_nt: TGTGCTAGCAGCTTAGCGGTAGCGGAATTCTCCTACGAGCAGTACTTC
cdr3_aa: CASSLAVAEFSYEQYF